The rows below give T cell receptor beta chains drawn from one sample of a study of blood T cell repertoires in COVID-19. Data came from immunoSEQ multiplex PCR; TCRdb stores just in-frame clones and leaves some out. Of a few hundred thousand clones in the sample, about 83% were seen once. Material: PBMCs or T cells enriched from blood (not recorded which). These receptors came from a woman aged 45-65 years who had recovered from COVID-19. Each CDR3 is given with its conserved first and last residue. D genes are given only for firm matches. Clone size appears in some rows only: once, few, many, or a class for an expanded clone.

D: .
V: TRBV29-1
J: TRBJ2-2
size: .
DNA: TGCAGCGGGGACTCGGCCGGGGAGCTGTTTTTT
CDR3: CSGDSAGELFF

D: TRBD2
V: TRBV19
J: TRBJ2-1
size: .
DNA: TGTGCCAGTAGTAGGACTAGCGGGGGGTTCAATGAGCAGTTCTTC
CDR3: CASSRTSGGFNEQFF

D: TRBD1
V: TRBV18
J: TRBJ1-4
size: .
DNA: TGTGCCAGCTCACCCGGGACAGGGGTTGAAAAACTGTTTTTT
CDR3: CASSPGTGVEKLFF

D: .
V: TRBV2
J: TRBJ2-7
size: .
DNA: TGTGCCAGCAGCGTAAGCCCCTCCTACGAGCAGTACTTC
CDR3: CASSVSPSYEQYF

D: TRBD1
V: TRBV27
J: TRBJ1-6
size: .
DNA: TGTGCCAGCAGTTTCCGGGACAGGGGGCCACCCCTCCACTTT
CDR3: CASSFRDRGPPLHF

D: TRBD2
V: TRBV4-2
J: TRBJ2-1
size: once
DNA: TGTGCCAGCAGCCAATCCCAGCGGGGAAACAATGAGCAGTTCTTC
CDR3: CASSQSQRGNNEQFF

D: .
V: TRBV5-1
J: TRBJ1-1
size: .
DNA: TGCGCCAGCAGTCAAAACACAGGATACACTGAAGCTTTCTTT
CDR3: CASSQNTGYTEAFF

D: .
V: TRBV7-9
J: TRBJ1-1
size: .
DNA: TGTGCCAGCAGCTTACAGCAGGGTAAGACTGAAGCTTTCTTT
CDR3: CASSLQQGKTEAFF

D: .
V: TRBV30
J: TRBJ2-7
size: .
DNA: TGTGCCTGGAGTGCCGGGTCGTACATTACCTACGAGCAGTACTTC
CDR3: CAWSAGSYITYEQYF

D: .
V: TRBV11-1
J: TRBJ1-1
size: .
DNA: TGTGCCAGCAGCTTCGAGGGTCGGTTAGCTTTCTTT
CDR3: CASSFEGRLAFF

D: TRBD1
V: TRBV6-5
J: TRBJ1-2
size: .
DNA: TGTGCCAGCAGTTCTCCCGACAGGGTTGGAGACACCTTC
CDR3: CASSSPDRVGDTF

D: .
V: TRBV5-1
J: TRBJ1-3
size: .
DNA: TGCGCCAGCAGCCTAGGACAGCCTGGAAACACCATATATTTT
CDR3: CASSLGQPGNTIYF

D: .
V: TRBV6-5
J: TRBJ1-1
size: .
DNA: TGTGCCAGCAGAGACAGTTACTACGATGAAGCTTTCTTT
CDR3: CASRDSYYDEAFF

D: .
V: TRBV28
J: TRBJ1-1
size: once
DNA: TGTGCCAGCAGTTTACGAGGGAGGAGCACTGAAGCTTTCTTT
CDR3: CASSLRGRSTEAFF

D: TRBD2
V: TRBV5-1
J: TRBJ2-3
size: .
DNA: TGCGCCAGCAGCCCAGGGACTAGCGGGGGCCGAATATCGGATACGCAGTATTTT
CDR3: CASSPGTSGGRISDTQYF

D: TRBD1
V: TRBV6-5
J: TRBJ1-2
size: .
DNA: TGTGCCAGCAGACAGGGGTTAGCCTCTAACTATGGCTACACCTTC
CDR3: CASRQGLASNYGYTF

D: TRBD1
V: TRBV28
J: TRBJ2-1
size: .
DNA: TGTGCCAGCACCTTGGCCACAGGGGGTTACAATGAGCAGTTCTTC
CDR3: CASTLATGGYNEQFF

D: .
V: TRBV11-2
J: TRBJ2-1
size: .
DNA: TGTGCCAGCAGCCCGCAGGGAGGTCAGGCGTACAATGAGCAGTTCTTC
CDR3: CASSPQGGQAYNEQFF

D: .
V: TRBV7-2
J: TRBJ2-3
size: .
DNA: TGTGCCAGCAGCTTAGATACGGCAGGGGGCACAGATACGCAGTATTTT
CDR3: CASSLDTAGGTDTQYF

D: TRBD1
V: TRBV4-3
J: TRBJ1-6
size: .
DNA: TGCGCCAGCAGCCAGATGACAGGGGGTAATTCACCCCTCCACTTT
CDR3: CASSQMTGGNSPLHF

D: TRBD1
V: TRBV6-5
J: TRBJ2-2
size: .
DNA: TGTGCCGGACAGGGCTATGCGTCTAAGGAGCTGTTTTTT
CDR3: CAGQGYASKELFF

D: TRBD1
V: TRBV5-1
J: TRBJ1-2
size: .
DNA: TGCGCCAGCAGCTTGAACACAGGGGCCGGCGGTGTCTATGGCTACACCTTC
CDR3: CASSLNTGAGGVYGYTF

D: .
V: TRBV5-1
J: TRBJ1-2
size: .
DNA: TGCGCCAGCACCCCCTTCGGGGGAGTTGGAGGCTACACCTTC
CDR3: CASTPFGGVGGYTF

D: .
V: TRBV28
J: TRBJ2-7
size: .
DNA: TGTGCCAGCAGTTTTCCAGGGGTTGACGAGCAGTACTTC
CDR3: CASSFPGVDEQYF

D: .
V: TRBV28
J: TRBJ1-2
size: once
DNA: TGTGCCAGCAGTCCTACCGGGGGAATTGGCTACACCTTC
CDR3: CASSPTGGIGYTF

D: .
V: TRBV7-8
J: TRBJ1-1
size: few
DNA: TGTGCCAGCAGCTTCGCAGGGTCCTTGAACACTGAAGCTTTCTTT
CDR3: CASSFAGSLNTEAFF

D: .
V: TRBV6-2/TRBV6-3
J: TRBJ2-5
size: .
DNA: TGTGCCAGCAGTTATAAGTGGGGCGAGACCCAGTACTTC
CDR3: CASSYKWGETQYF

D: .
V: TRBV30
J: TRBJ1-6
size: many
DNA: TGTGCCTGGAGCCTCATCGGTCGTAGTAATTCACCCCTCCACTTT
CDR3: CAWSLIGRSNSPLHF

D: TRBD1
V: TRBV5-1
J: TRBJ1-1
size: .
DNA: TGCGCCAGCAGCAGCGGACAGGGGGCTGAAGCTTTCTTT
CDR3: CASSSGQGAEAFF

D: TRBD1
V: TRBV13
J: TRBJ1-1
size: .
DNA: TGTGCCAGCAGCTTAGGAGGGGGCGGGATGAACACTGAAGCTTTCTTT
CDR3: CASSLGGGGMNTEAFF

D: .
V: TRBV7-9
J: TRBJ2-7
size: .
DNA: TGTGCCAGCAGCTCGGACTCCTCCGAGCAGTACTTC
CDR3: CASSSDSSEQYF

D: .
V: TRBV9
J: TRBJ2-5
size: .
DNA: TGTGCCAGCAGCTCAGCGGGTTCAGCAGAGACCCAGTACTTC
CDR3: CASSSAGSAETQYF

D: .
V: TRBV6-5
J: TRBJ2-3
size: .
DNA: TGTGCCAGCAGTTACAGTCTGGCTCGGGCAGATACGCAGTATTTT
CDR3: CASSYSLARADTQYF

D: .
V: TRBV11-2
J: TRBJ1-5
size: .
DNA: TGTGCCAGCAGCTCCACCCCAGACAGCTCCAATCAGCCCCAGCATTTT
CDR3: CASSSTPDSSNQPQHF

D: .
V: TRBV5-4
J: TRBJ1-1
size: .
DNA: TGTGCCAGCAGCTTGGCGGGGGGGAATGAAGCTTTCTTT
CDR3: CASSLAGGNEAFF

D: TRBD2
V: TRBV5-1
J: TRBJ2-7
size: .
DNA: TGCGCCAGCAGGACTGGAGCGGGGGGGTGGTACGAGCAGTACTTC
CDR3: CASRTGAGGWYEQYF

D: .
V: TRBV11-1
J: TRBJ1-6
size: .
DNA: TGTGCCAGCAGCTTCGACACCAGCAATTCACCCCTCCACTTT
CDR3: CASSFDTSNSPLHF

D: .
V: TRBV5-4
J: TRBJ2-1
size: .
DNA: TGTGCCAGCAGCGGAGATGAGCAGTTCTTC
CDR3: CASSGDEQFF

D: TRBD2
V: TRBV5-1
J: TRBJ2-3
size: .
DNA: TGCGCCAGCAGCTCGGGACTAGCGGGGAACACAGATACGCAGTATTTT
CDR3: CASSSGLAGNTDTQYF

D: TRBD2
V: TRBV4-1
J: TRBJ2-5
size: once
DNA: TGCGCCAGCAGCCTCCTCACCGGGCGGGGGGGCCAAGAGACCCAGTACTTC
CDR3: CASSLLTGRGGQETQYF

D: TRBD1
V: TRBV6-4
J: TRBJ1-2
size: .
DNA: TGTGCCAGCAGAGCAAGGACAGGGTCGCGGGGCTACACCTTC
CDR3: CASRARTGSRGYTF

D: .
V: TRBV9
J: TRBJ1-3
size: .
DNA: TGTGCCAGCAGCGCAACAGCGGCCTCCAAGCCCATATATTTT
CDR3: CASSATAASKPIYF

D: .
V: TRBV25-1
J: TRBJ2-7
size: .
DNA: TGTGCCAGCAGTGAATATTCAGGGAGGAACGAGCAGTACTTC
CDR3: CASSEYSGRNEQYF

D: .
V: TRBV5-4
J: TRBJ1-2
size: once
DNA: TGTGCCAGCAGGGACAAGACCTTTAACTATGGCTACACCTTC
CDR3: CASRDKTFNYGYTF